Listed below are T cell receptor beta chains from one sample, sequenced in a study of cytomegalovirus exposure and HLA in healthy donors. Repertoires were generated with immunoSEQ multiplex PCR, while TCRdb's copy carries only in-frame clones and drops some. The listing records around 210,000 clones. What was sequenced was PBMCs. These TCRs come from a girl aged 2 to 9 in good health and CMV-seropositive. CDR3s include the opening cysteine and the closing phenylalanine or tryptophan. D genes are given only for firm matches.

DNA: TGTGCCAGCAGCTCCAGTCTAGCGGGAAATGAGCAGTTCTTC
CDR3: CASSSSLAGNEQFF
J: TRBJ2-1
D: TRBD2
V: TRBV7-2

DNA: TGTGCCAGCAGCGAGGGAGTCACTGAAGCTTTCTTT
CDR3: CASSEGVTEAFF
J: TRBJ1-1
D: .
V: TRBV25-1

DNA: TGTGCCAGTAGTATAGCCGCGAACACCGGGGAGCTGTTTTTT
CDR3: CASSIAANTGELFF
J: TRBJ2-2
D: .
V: TRBV19

DNA: TGTGCCAGCGGGTCGACAGGAACGGCTGAAGCTTTCTTT
CDR3: CASGSTGTAEAFF
J: TRBJ1-1
D: .
V: TRBV25-1

DNA: TGTGCCAGCAGCCTGGAGGGGGGGATGGACACTGAAGCTTTCTTT
CDR3: CASSLEGGMDTEAFF
J: TRBJ1-1
D: .
V: TRBV7-9

DNA: TGTGCCAGCAGTGAATCCGGGACTCACTCCTACGAGCAGTACTTC
CDR3: CASSESGTHSYEQYF
J: TRBJ2-7
D: .
V: TRBV25-1

DNA: TGTGCCAGTAGTATGAATCCCGGGATCTATGGCTACACCTTC
CDR3: CASSMNPGIYGYTF
J: TRBJ1-2
D: .
V: TRBV19

DNA: TGTGCCAGTCTACCAGGGGTGGGCTACGAGCAGTACTTC
CDR3: CASLPGVGYEQYF
J: TRBJ2-7
D: .
V: TRBV11-2

DNA: TGTGCCAGCATCCCCGGGGGGAAGACTAATGAAAAACTGTTTTTT
CDR3: CASIPGGKTNEKLFF
J: TRBJ1-4
D: .
V: TRBV28

DNA: TGTGCCAGCAGGCACAAGCGGGCGGACACTGAAGCTTTCTTT
CDR3: CASRHKRADTEAFF
J: TRBJ1-1
D: .
V: TRBV6-1

DNA: TGCGCCAGCAGCCAGACAGTGAACACTGAAGCTTTCTTT
CDR3: CASSQTVNTEAFF
J: TRBJ1-1
D: .
V: TRBV5-1

DNA: TGTGCCAGCAGCCAAACTCAGACAGGGGACACTGAAGCTTTCTTT
CDR3: CASSQTQTGDTEAFF
J: TRBJ1-1
D: TRBD1
V: TRBV14

DNA: TGTGCCAGCAGTTCCGGGGAATATAGCAATCAGCCCCAGCATTTT
CDR3: CASSSGEYSNQPQHF
J: TRBJ1-5
D: .
V: TRBV11-2

DNA: TGCAGCGTTGACGGCGGGAGGTACACCGGGGAGCTGTTTTTT
CDR3: CSVDGGRYTGELFF
J: TRBJ2-2
D: TRBD2
V: TRBV29-1

DNA: TGTGCCAGCAGTCAAACGACTGGGTACTATGGCTACACCTTC
CDR3: CASSQTTGYYGYTF
J: TRBJ1-2
D: .
V: TRBV6-5

DNA: TGTGCCACCAGCAGAGTGGCGGGAGGGCCCAATGAGCAGTTCTTC
CDR3: CATSRVAGGPNEQFF
J: TRBJ2-1
D: TRBD2
V: TRBV15

DNA: TGTGCCAGCAGCCAAGACGGGGGGGTGGTAAACTCCTACAATGAGCAGTTCTTC
CDR3: CASSQDGGVVNSYNEQFF
J: TRBJ2-1
D: TRBD2
V: TRBV5-4

DNA: TGTGCCAGCAGTTACTTTACAGGCAATTCACCCCTCCACTTT
CDR3: CASSYFTGNSPLHF
J: TRBJ1-6
D: .
V: TRBV6-5

DNA: TGTGCCAGCAGCGCCAGCCATAGCGGGGGTCGGGAGACCCAGTACTTC
CDR3: CASSASHSGGRETQYF
J: TRBJ2-5
D: TRBD2
V: TRBV9

DNA: TGTGCCATCACCCCGGGGGTCGAACAGGGGAGCACTGAAGCTTTCTTT
CDR3: CAITPGVEQGSTEAFF
J: TRBJ1-1
D: TRBD1
V: TRBV10-3

DNA: TGCAGCGTCGAGGAGTGGCCCGGGGAGCTGTTTTTT
CDR3: CSVEEWPGELFF
J: TRBJ2-2
D: .
V: TRBV29-1

DNA: TGTGCCACCAGCAGTATCGGGGGGGCAGGCGATGAGCAGTTCTTC
CDR3: CATSSIGGAGDEQFF
J: TRBJ2-1
D: TRBD2
V: TRBV15

DNA: TGCGCCAGCAGCTTGGTGTCAGGGCGCGAGCAGTACTTC
CDR3: CASSLVSGREQYF
J: TRBJ2-7
D: .
V: TRBV5-1

DNA: TGTGCCAGCTCACCGAAGAGCGGGGGGTCCAATGAGCAGTTCTTC
CDR3: CASSPKSGGSNEQFF
J: TRBJ2-1
D: TRBD2
V: TRBV18

DNA: TGTGCCAGCAGTACTCAGGTCGCCGAGCAGTACTTC
CDR3: CASSTQVAEQYF
J: TRBJ2-7
D: .
V: TRBV6-1

DNA: TGTGCCAGCAGCCACAGGGGCGGAGGATACACCATATATTTT
CDR3: CASSHRGGGYTIYF
J: TRBJ1-3
D: TRBD1
V: TRBV5-4

DNA: TGTGCCAGCAGCCAAGATCGGGGGGGGTACTATGGCTACACCTTC
CDR3: CASSQDRGGYYGYTF
J: TRBJ1-2
D: .
V: TRBV4-2

DNA: TGTGCCAGCAACCAGGGGTCGGTCACCGGGGAGCTGTTTTTT
CDR3: CASNQGSVTGELFF
J: TRBJ2-2
D: .
V: TRBV7-9

DNA: TGTGCCAGCAGTCGAGGGGGCTACGAGCAGTACTTC
CDR3: CASSRGGYEQYF
J: TRBJ2-7
D: .
V: TRBV2

DNA: TGTGCCAGCTCAGGAGGGGCACGCACTGAAGCTTTCTTT
CDR3: CASSGGARTEAFF
J: TRBJ1-1
D: .
V: TRBV18

DNA: TGTGCCAGCAGACCACAGGGGGCGACCACAGATACGCAGTATTTT
CDR3: CASRPQGATTDTQYF
J: TRBJ2-3
D: TRBD1
V: TRBV7-2

DNA: TGTGCCAGCATCGAGACTAGCTTGGGAGATACGCAGTATTTT
CDR3: CASIETSLGDTQYF
J: TRBJ2-3
D: TRBD2
V: TRBV2

DNA: TGCGCCAGCAGCCTCCCGGGGGGGTGGGGCACTGAAGCTTTCTTT
CDR3: CASSLPGGWGTEAFF
J: TRBJ1-1
D: .
V: TRBV4-1

DNA: TGTGCCAGCAGCTTAAGGGGGATCGGAAGCGGGAGTGGCCAAGAGACCCAGTACTTC
CDR3: CASSLRGIGSGSGQETQYF
J: TRBJ2-5
D: TRBD2
V: TRBV7-9

DNA: TGTGCCAGCAGCAGACAGGGCGCCCCCTCCTCTTATGGCTACACCTTC
CDR3: CASSRQGAPSSYGYTF
J: TRBJ1-2
D: TRBD1
V: TRBV28

DNA: TGTGCCAGTAGTGCATTAGGCGGGGCGGACATATACAATGAGCAGTTCTTC
CDR3: CASSALGGADIYNEQFF
J: TRBJ2-1
D: .
V: TRBV19

DNA: TGTGCCAGCAGTTGGGGACAGAACAATGAGCAGTTCTTC
CDR3: CASSWGQNNEQFF
J: TRBJ2-1
D: TRBD1
V: TRBV27

DNA: TGTGCCAGCAGTCCGACGGGACTTCACGCTGGGCAGTACTTC
CDR3: CASSPTGLHAGQYF
J: TRBJ2-7
D: .
V: TRBV28

DNA: TGTGCCAGCAGGAACCTTATGGGGGGACGGGAGCAGTTCTTC
CDR3: CASRNLMGGREQFF
J: TRBJ2-1
D: .
V: TRBV2

DNA: TGTGCCAGCAGCTTGGAGGCTAGCGGGAGCCATAGCACAGATACGCAGTATTTT
CDR3: CASSLEASGSHSTDTQYF
J: TRBJ2-3
D: TRBD2
V: TRBV5-4

DNA: TGTGCCACCAGCAGAGACCCGGGAGGGGAGGGCTACACCTTC
CDR3: CATSRDPGGEGYTF
J: TRBJ1-2
D: .
V: TRBV15

DNA: TGTGCCAGCAGCTTAAACGGAGGCGGGAGTAGCTCCTACAATGAGCAGTTCTTC
CDR3: CASSLNGGGSSSYNEQFF
J: TRBJ2-1
D: TRBD2
V: TRBV7-3

DNA: TGTGCCAGCAGTTCGACAGGGGGGGGCTTGAACACCGGGGAGCTGTTTTTT
CDR3: CASSSTGGGLNTGELFF
J: TRBJ2-2
D: TRBD1
V: TRBV27

DNA: TGTGCCAGCAGCTTAACGGGCTTTGGCAATCAGCCCCAGCATTTT
CDR3: CASSLTGFGNQPQHF
J: TRBJ1-5
D: .
V: TRBV7-3

DNA: TGCAGCGTATATACCGGGGGAGATCCGGACACCGGGGAGCTGTTTTTT
CDR3: CSVYTGGDPDTGELFF
J: TRBJ2-2
D: .
V: TRBV29-1

DNA: TGTGCCAGCAGCCAAGATAGGGCGGGAGTAGGGACCCAGTACTTC
CDR3: CASSQDRAGVGTQYF
J: TRBJ2-5
D: TRBD2
V: TRBV4-2

DNA: TGCGCCAGCAGCTTGGTATTGGGGACAGACCAAGAGACCCAGTACTTC
CDR3: CASSLVLGTDQETQYF
J: TRBJ2-5
D: TRBD1
V: TRBV5-1

DNA: TGTGCCAGCAGCGTAGAGAGCGGGGGAAATACGCAGTATTTT
CDR3: CASSVESGGNTQYF
J: TRBJ2-3
D: TRBD2
V: TRBV9

DNA: TGCAGCGTTAGACTAGCGGGACAAACAGATACGCAGTATTTT
CDR3: CSVRLAGQTDTQYF
J: TRBJ2-3
D: TRBD2
V: TRBV29-1

DNA: TGTGCCAGCAGCTTATCTAGCTTGGGTGCAGATACGCAGTATTTT
CDR3: CASSLSSLGADTQYF
J: TRBJ2-3
D: .
V: TRBV7-8

DNA: TGCGCCAGCAGCTTGATGGGACAGGGGAAGGTGGTCACTGAAGCTTTCTTT
CDR3: CASSLMGQGKVVTEAFF
J: TRBJ1-1
D: TRBD1
V: TRBV5-1

DNA: TGTGCCAGCAGGACGGACAGCCGAACGAACACCGGGGAGCTGTTTTTT
CDR3: CASRTDSRTNTGELFF
J: TRBJ2-2
D: .
V: TRBV27

DNA: TGTGCCAGCAGCTTCCGACTAGCGGGAATCACAGATACGCAGTATTTT
CDR3: CASSFRLAGITDTQYF
J: TRBJ2-3
D: TRBD2
V: TRBV7-8

DNA: TGCGCCAGCAGCTTGGCCCGGGACACCTACGAGCAGTACTTC
CDR3: CASSLARDTYEQYF
J: TRBJ2-7
D: .
V: TRBV5-1